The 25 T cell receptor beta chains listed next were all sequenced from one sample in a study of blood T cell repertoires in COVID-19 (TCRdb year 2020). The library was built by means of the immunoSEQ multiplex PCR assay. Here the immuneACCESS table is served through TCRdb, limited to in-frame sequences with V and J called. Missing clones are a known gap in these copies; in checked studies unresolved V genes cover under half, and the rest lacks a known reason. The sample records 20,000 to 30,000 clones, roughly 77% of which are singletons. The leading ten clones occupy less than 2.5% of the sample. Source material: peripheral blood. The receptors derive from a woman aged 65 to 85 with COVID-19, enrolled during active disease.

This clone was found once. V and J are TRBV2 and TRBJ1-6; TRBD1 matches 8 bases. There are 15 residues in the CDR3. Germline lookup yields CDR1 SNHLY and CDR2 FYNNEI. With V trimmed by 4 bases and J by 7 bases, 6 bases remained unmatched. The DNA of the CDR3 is TGTGCCAGCAGTGTAGGACAGGGCTCAAATTCACCCCTCCACTTT. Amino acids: CASSVGQGSNSPLHF.

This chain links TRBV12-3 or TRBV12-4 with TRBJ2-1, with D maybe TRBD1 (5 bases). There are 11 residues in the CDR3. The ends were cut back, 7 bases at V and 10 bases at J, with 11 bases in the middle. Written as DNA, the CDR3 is TGTGCCAGCAAGGGGATGGGAGAGCAGTTCTTC. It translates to CASKGMGEQFF.

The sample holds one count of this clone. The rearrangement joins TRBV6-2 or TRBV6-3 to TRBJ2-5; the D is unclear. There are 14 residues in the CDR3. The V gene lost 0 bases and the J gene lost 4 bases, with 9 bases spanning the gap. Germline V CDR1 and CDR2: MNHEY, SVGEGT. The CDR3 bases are TGTGCCAGCAGTTACTCGGCCTTCCGAGAGACCCAGTACTTC. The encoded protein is CASSYSAFRETQYF.

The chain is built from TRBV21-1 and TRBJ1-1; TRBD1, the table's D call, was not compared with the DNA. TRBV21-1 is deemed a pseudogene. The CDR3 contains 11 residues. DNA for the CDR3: TGTGCCAGCGAAGGGACAATTGAAGCTTTCTTT. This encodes CASEGTIEAFF.

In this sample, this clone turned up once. The CDR3 region is CSVSNPGLGVHEQYF. CDR3 coding DNA: TGCAGCGTTTCCAACCCGGGACTGGGGGTTCACGAGCAGTACTTC. The rearrangement links TRBV29-1 to TRBJ2-7, with D possibly matching TRBD2 (6 bases). V dropped 5 bases and J dropped 5 bases, with 22 bases sitting between them. This CDR3 spans 15 amino acids. Germline V lookup: CDR1 SQVTM, CDR2 ANQGSEA.

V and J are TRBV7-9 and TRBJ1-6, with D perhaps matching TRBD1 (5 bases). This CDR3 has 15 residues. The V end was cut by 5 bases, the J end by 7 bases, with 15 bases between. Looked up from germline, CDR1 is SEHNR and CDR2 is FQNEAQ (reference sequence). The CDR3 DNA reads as TGTGCCAGCAGCCCGGGGGGGGTTCGGAATTCACCCCTCCACTTT. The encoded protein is CASSPGGVRNSPLHF. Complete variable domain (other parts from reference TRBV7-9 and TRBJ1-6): DTGVSQNPRHKITKRGQNVTFRCDPISEHNRLYWYRQTLGQGPEFLTYFQNEAQLEKSRLLSDRFSAERPKGSFSTLEIQRTEQGDSAMYLCASSPGGVRNSPLHFGNGTRLTVT.

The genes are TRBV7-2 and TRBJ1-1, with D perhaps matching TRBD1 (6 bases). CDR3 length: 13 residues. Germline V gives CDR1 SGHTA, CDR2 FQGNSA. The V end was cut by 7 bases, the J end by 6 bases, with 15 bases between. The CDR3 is CASKLQGPPEAFF. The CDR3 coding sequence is TGTGCCAGCAAGCTACAGGGACCCCCTGAAGCTTTCTTT.

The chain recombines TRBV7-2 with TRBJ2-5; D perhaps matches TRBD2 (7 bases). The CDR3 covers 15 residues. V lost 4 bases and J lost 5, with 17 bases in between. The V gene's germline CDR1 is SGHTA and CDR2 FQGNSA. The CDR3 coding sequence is TGTGCCAGCAGCTCAATCGGGGGGCTTGGGGAGACCCAGTACTTC. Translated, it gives CASSSIGGLGETQYF.

The CDR3: CASSGVPYEQYF. The CDR3 DNA sequence: TGTGCCAGCAGTGGAGTTCCCTACGAGCAGTACTTC. V is TRBV6-2 or TRBV6-3 and J is TRBJ2-7; no definite D call. CDR1 and CDR2 from the germline V gene are MNHEY and SVGEGT. The CDR3 runs 12 residues. Between the trimmed V and J ends, which lost 5 bases and 2 bases, there was a span of 7 bases.

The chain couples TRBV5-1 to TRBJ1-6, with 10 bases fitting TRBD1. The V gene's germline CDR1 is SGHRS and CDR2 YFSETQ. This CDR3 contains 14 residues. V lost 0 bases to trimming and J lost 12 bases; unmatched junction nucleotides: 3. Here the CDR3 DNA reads TGCGCCAGCAGCTTGGGGACAGGGGGATTACCCCTCCACTTT. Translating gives CASSLGTGGLPLHF.

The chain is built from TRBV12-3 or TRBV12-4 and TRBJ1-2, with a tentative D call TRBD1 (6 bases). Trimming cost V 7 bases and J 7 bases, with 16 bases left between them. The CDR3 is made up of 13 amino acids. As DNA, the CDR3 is TGTGCCAGCACCGCGACAGGAACTCCTGGCTACACCTTC. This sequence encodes CASTATGTPGYTF.

CDR3: CSVGPTSDEQYF. Written as DNA, the CDR3 is TGCAGCGTTGGTCCTACTTCGGACGAGCAGTACTTC. The chain has TRBV29-1 and TRBJ2-7; D gene ambiguous. CDR3 length equals 12 residues. From germline, CDR1 is SQVTM and CDR2 ANQGSEA. Trimming stripped 4 bases from V and 5 bases from J, with 12 bases between.

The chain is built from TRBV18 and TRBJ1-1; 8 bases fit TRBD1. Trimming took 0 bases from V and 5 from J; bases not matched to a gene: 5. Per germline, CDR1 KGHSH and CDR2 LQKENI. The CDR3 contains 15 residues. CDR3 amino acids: CASSPPTGDGTEAFF. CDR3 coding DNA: TGTGCCAGCTCACCACCGACAGGGGATGGAACTGAAGCTTTCTTT. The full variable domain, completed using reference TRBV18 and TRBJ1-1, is NAGVMQNPRHLVRRRGQEARLRCSPMKGHSHVYWYRQLPEEGLKFMVYLQKENIIDESGMPKERFSAEFPKEGPSILRIQQVVRGDSAAYFCASSPPTGDGTEAFFGQGTRLTVV.

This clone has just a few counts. The CDR3 nucleotides read TGTGCCAGTGAGGTGGGAGGGGGCTCCTACAATGAGCAGTTCTTC. It yields the protein CASEVGGGSYNEQFF. This chain joins TRBV19 and TRBJ2-1, with a weak D call TRBD2 (7 bases). Trimming left V 8 bases short and J 0 bases short, with 14 bases between. CDR1 and CDR2 from the germline V gene are LNHDA and SQIVND (reference sequence). The CDR3 totals 15 residues.

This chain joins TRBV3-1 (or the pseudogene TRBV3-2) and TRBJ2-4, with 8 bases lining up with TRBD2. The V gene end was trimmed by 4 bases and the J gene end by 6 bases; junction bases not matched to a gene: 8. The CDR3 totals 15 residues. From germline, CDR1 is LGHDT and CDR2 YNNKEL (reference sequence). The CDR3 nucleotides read TGTGCCAGCAGCCCCGGCCTGAGCGGGAGAAACATTCAGTACTTC. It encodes CASSPGLSGRNIQYF.

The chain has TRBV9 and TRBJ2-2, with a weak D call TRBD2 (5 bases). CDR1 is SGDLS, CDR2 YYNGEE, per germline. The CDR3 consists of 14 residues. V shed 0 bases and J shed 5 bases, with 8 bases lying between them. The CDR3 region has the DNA TGTGCCAGCAGCGTAGTGTCGGGAACCGGGGAGCTGTTTTTT. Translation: CASSVVSGTGELFF.

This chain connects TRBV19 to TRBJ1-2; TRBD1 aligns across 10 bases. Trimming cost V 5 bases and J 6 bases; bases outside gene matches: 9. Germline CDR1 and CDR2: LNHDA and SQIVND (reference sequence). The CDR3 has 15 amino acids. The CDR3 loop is CASSAMDRGYNGYTF. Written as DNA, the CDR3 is TGTGCCAGTAGTGCGATGGACAGGGGGTATAATGGCTACACCTTC. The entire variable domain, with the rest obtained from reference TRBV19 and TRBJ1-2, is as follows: DGGITQSPKYLFRKEGQNVTLSCEQNLNHDAMYWYRQDPGQGLRLIYYSQIVNDFQKGDIAEGYSVSREKKESFPLTVTSAQKNPTAFYLCASSAMDRGYNGYTFGSGTRLTVV.

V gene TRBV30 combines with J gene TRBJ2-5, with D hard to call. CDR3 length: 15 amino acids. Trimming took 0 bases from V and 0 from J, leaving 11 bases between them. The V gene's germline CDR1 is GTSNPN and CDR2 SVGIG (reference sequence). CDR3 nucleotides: TGTGCCTGGAGTGTAACAGACGACCACCAAGAGACCCAGTACTTC. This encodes CAWSVTDDHQETQYF. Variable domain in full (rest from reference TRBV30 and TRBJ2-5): SQTIHQWPATLVQPVGSPLSLECTVEGTSNPNLYWYRQAAGRGLQLLFYSVGIGQISSEVPQNLSASRPQDRQFILSSKKLLLSDSGFYLCAWSVTDDHQETQYFGPGTRLLVL.

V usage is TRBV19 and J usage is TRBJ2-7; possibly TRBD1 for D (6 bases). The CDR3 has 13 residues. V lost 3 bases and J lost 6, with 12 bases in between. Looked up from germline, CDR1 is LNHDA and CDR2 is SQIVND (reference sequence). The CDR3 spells CASSMLGAGEQYF. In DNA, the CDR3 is TGTGCCAGTAGTATGCTGGGGGCGGGCGAGCAGTACTTC.

This CDR3 reads CASSPREGSYEQYF. The CDR3 DNA sequence: TGTGCCAGCAGCCCTCGGGAGGGTTCCTACGAGCAGTACTTC. The chain has TRBV7-8 and TRBJ2-7, with 8 nucleotides matching TRBD2. V dropped 5 bases and J dropped 1; count of bases not matched to a gene: 4. CDR1 SGHVS and CDR2 FQNEAQ come from the germline V gene. This CDR3 is built from 14 residues.

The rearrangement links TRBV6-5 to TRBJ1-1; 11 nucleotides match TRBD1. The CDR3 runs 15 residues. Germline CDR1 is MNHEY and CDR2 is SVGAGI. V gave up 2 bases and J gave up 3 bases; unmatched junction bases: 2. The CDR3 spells CASSYGTGGYTEAFF. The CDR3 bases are TGTGCCAGCAGTTACGGGACAGGGGGATACACTGAAGCTTTCTTT.

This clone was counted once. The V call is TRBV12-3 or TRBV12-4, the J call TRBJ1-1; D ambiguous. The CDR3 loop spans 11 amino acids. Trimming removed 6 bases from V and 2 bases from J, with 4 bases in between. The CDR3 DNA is TGTGCCAGCAGCCAAAACACTGAAGCTTTCTTT. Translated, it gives CASSQNTEAFF.

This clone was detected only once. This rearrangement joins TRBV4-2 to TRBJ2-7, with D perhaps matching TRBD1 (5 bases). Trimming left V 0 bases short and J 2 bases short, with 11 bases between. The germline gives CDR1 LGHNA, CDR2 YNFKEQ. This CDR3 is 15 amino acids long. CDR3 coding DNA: TGTGCCAGCAGCCAAGAAATAACACAGGCCTACGAGCAGTACTTC. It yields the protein CASSQEITQAYEQYF.

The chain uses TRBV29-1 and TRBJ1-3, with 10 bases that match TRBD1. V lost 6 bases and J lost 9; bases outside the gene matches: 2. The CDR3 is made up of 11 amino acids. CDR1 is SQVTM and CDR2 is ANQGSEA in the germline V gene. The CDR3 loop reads CSVGQGSTIYF. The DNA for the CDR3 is TGCAGCGTGGGACAGGGGAGCACCATATATTTT.

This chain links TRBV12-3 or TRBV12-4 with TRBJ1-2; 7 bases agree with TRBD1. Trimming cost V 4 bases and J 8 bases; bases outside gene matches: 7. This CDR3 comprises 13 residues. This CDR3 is CASSWDSAVGYTF. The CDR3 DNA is TGTGCCAGCAGTTGGGACAGTGCGGTCGGCTACACCTTC.